Listed here are 11 T cell receptor beta chains from one sample, sequenced in a study of technical replicates of blood from a handful of donors (dated by TCRdb to about 2017). The method behind the library was the immunoSEQ multiplex PCR assay. Held by TCRdb, this immuneACCESS table contains in-frame sequences only and omits some clones. Under half of the omission traces to an unresolved V gene where checked; the cause of the rest is unknown. Across this sample there are 75,000 to 100,000 clones, with 95% seen only once. Together, the top ten hold roughly 0.28% of the sample. What was sequenced was T cells isolated from PBMCs. Source of these receptors: a human donor in good health.

The chain carries TRBV4-2 and TRBJ2-1; 8 bases match TRBD2. This CDR3 comprises 18 residues. Germline lookup yields CDR1 LGHNA and CDR2 YNFKEQ. With 0 bases clipped from V and 6 bases from J, the junction kept 13 bases outside the gene matches. CDR3 amino acids: CASSQDWVAGIESNEQFF. In DNA form, the CDR3 reads TGTGCCAGCAGCCAAGATTGGGTAGCGGGAATTGAAAGCAATGAGCAGTTCTTC.

This chain uses TRBV19 with TRBJ1-1; TRBD1 is a possible D gene (5 bases). The V end lost 3 bases, the J end lost 0 bases, and 11 bases lay between the germline ends. The CDR3 runs to 15 residues. Germline values: CDR1 LNHDA, CDR2 SQIVND (reference sequence). CDR3: CASSMGGYMNTEAFF. Here the CDR3 DNA reads TGTGCCAGTAGTATGGGGGGATACATGAACACTGAAGCTTTCTTT.

The chain uses TRBV28 and TRBJ1-5; a weak D match, TRBD1 (6 bases). Germline V gives CDR1 MDHEN, CDR2 SYDVKM. The length of the CDR3 is 14 residues. V was clipped by 6 bases and J by 5 bases, with 14 bases between them. The CDR3 region is CASRDPNRDQPQHF. In DNA form, the CDR3 reads TGTGCCAGCAGGGATCCAAACAGGGATCAGCCCCAGCATTTT.

The V call is TRBV5-1, the J call TRBJ2-3; D ambiguous. Germline CDR1 is SGHRS and CDR2 is YFSETQ. The CDR3 consists of 14 residues. The V gene lost 4 bases and the J gene lost 4 bases, with 13 bases spanning the gap. The CDR3 region has the DNA TGCGCCAGCAGCCCCGACCCGGGTTCAGATACGCAGTATTTT. Protein product: CASSPDPGSDTQYF.

The V and J genes are TRBV27 and TRBJ2-5, with unresolved D. The CDR3 has 15 residues. The germline V gene has CDR1 MNHEY and CDR2 SMNVEV (reference sequence). V shed 5 bases and J shed 4 bases, with 17 bases lying between them. The CDR3 nucleotides are TGTGCCAGCAGTCCACGGATAAACCGGGTAGAGACCCAGTACTTC. It specifies CASSPRINRVETQYF.

The chain links TRBV27 to TRBJ1-2; possible D gene TRBD1, 6 bases. Germline CDR1 reads MNHEY; CDR2 reads SMNVEV (reference sequence). Trimming stripped 6 bases from V and 7 bases from J, with 18 bases between. This CDR3 comprises 14 residues. CDR3 in DNA: TGTGCCAGCAGGCCCCTGGGGGCTTACGGTGGCTACACCTTC. Protein sequence: CASRPLGAYGGYTF.

This chain uses TRBV4-1 with TRBJ2-3; 11 bases match TRBD2. The CDR3 has 15 residues. Germline V gives CDR1 MGHRA, CDR2 YSYEKL. V lost 6 bases to trimming and J lost 4 bases; unmatched junction nucleotides: 6. CDR3 region: CASRLTSGTADTQYF. The DNA of the CDR3 is TGCGCCAGCAGGTTGACTAGCGGGACGGCAGATACGCAGTATTTT.

The chain employs TRBV11-2 and TRBJ1-2; a weak D match, TRBD1 (5 bases). The CDR3 sequence is 16 residues long. Deletions cut 4 bases from V and 4 bases from J, with 19 bases between. CDR1 and CDR2 (germline): SGHAT, FQNNGV. CDR3 amino acids: CASSSSVRGHGYGYTF. DNA of the CDR3: TGTGCCAGCAGCTCCTCAGTAAGAGGACACGGCTATGGCTACACCTTC. Using reference TRBV11-2 and TRBJ1-2 for the parts outside the CDR3, the full variable domain is EAGVAQSPRYKIIEKRQSVAFWCNPISGHATLYWYQQILGQGPKLLIQFQNNGVVDDSQLPKDRFSAERLKGVDSTLKIQPAKLEDSAVYLCASSSSVRGHGYGYTFGSGTRLTVV.

The V call is TRBV30, the J call TRBJ2-5, with D unclear. Germline V gives CDR1 GTSNPN, CDR2 SVGIG (reference sequence). CDR3 length equals 14 residues. V lost 3 bases and J 4 bases, leaving 15 bases between the germline ends. The CDR3 DNA sequence: TGTGCCTGGAGGCTTCCCGGGTCCGGAGAGACCCAGTACTTC. Protein: CAWRLPGSGETQYF.

The gene calls are TRBV28 and TRBJ2-2, with D possibly being TRBD1 (6 bases). Trimming took off 2 bases at V and 5 bases at J, with 9 bases between the two ends. Germline-derived CDR1 and CDR2 are MDHEN and SYDVKM. This CDR3 comprises 14 residues. The CDR3: CASSLGGQTGELFF. CDR3 coding DNA: TGTGCCAGCAGTTTAGGAGGACAGACCGGGGAGCTGTTTTTT.

The chain links TRBV5-4 to TRBJ1-2; D is perhaps TRBD1 (6 bases). Per the germline V gene, CDR1 is SGHNT and CDR2 is YYREEE (reference sequence). The CDR3 is made up of 12 amino acids. V was clipped by 10 bases and J by 7 bases, with 17 bases between them. The CDR3 is CAESGGAGGYTF. The CDR3 region has the DNA TGTGCCGAGTCGGGGGGCGCGGGTGGCTACACCTTC.